The 32 T cell receptor beta chains below all came from one sample that was sequenced in a study of cytomegalovirus exposure and HLA in healthy donors. The PCR made use of 60 Vbeta and 13 Jbeta primers. Method: immunoSEQ multiplex PCR; TCRdb's copy keeps in-frame clones and lacks some. Of about 150,000 clones listed, less than 85% were seen once; the top ten hold roughly 4.5%. The specimen sequenced was PBMCs. The receptors stem from a man between 18 and 29 years old in good health and CMV-seropositive.

Concerning this clone itself: The CDR3 does not end in the conserved phenylalanine or tryptophan, so this is likely a read error. The J gene is TRBJ2-3, the V gene TRBV28; 8 bases are a match to TRBD1. The V gene end was trimmed by 7 bases and the J gene end by 3 bases; junction bases not matched to a gene: 15. The CDR3 is 17 amino acids. The V gene's germline CDR1 is MDHEN and CDR2 SYDVKM. This chain's CDR3 is CASIMGPGQVETDTQYV. In nucleotides, the CDR3 is TGTGCCAGCATTATGGGGCCGGGACAGGTTGAAACAGATACGCAGTATGTT.

The V and J genes are TRBV4-1 and TRBJ1-4, with 7 bases aligning to TRBD1. The V gene's germline CDR1 is MGHRA and CDR2 YSYEKL. The CDR3 is 16 residues long. With 0 bases clipped from V and 8 bases from J, the junction kept 9 bases outside the gene matches. The DNA of the CDR3 is TGCGCCAGCAGCCAAGATGGAGGGGGCGTAAGGGAAAAACTGTTTTTT. The encoded protein is CASSQDGGGVREKLFF.

The chain combines TRBV7-8 with TRBJ2-2, with D perhaps matching TRBD1 (5 bases). V was trimmed by 5 bases and J by 3 bases, leaving 19 bases between them. Germline CDR1 and CDR2: SGHVS and FQNEAQ. The CDR3 is made up of 17 amino acids. DNA of the CDR3: TGTGCCAGCAGCCACCATCAGGGTGTGGATGACACCGGGGAGCTGTTTTTT. This codes for CASSHHQGVDDTGELFF. The full variable domain, its missing parts supplied by reference TRBV7-8 and TRBJ2-2, is GAGVSQSPRYKVAKRGQDVALRCDPISGHVSLFWYQQALGQGPEFLTYFQNEAQLDKSGLPSDRFFAERPEGSVSTLKIQRTQQEDSAVYLCASSHHQGVDDTGELFFGEGSRLTVL.

The chain uses TRBV7-3 and TRBJ2-1; TRBD2 matches 8 bases. Per the germline V gene, CDR1 is SGHTA and CDR2 is FQGTGA. Trimming removed 2 bases from V and 7 bases from J; junction bases left unmatched: 7. CDR3 size: 15 residues. The CDR3 sequence is CASSLSSGSGNEQFF. The CDR3 DNA is TGTGCCAGCAGCTTATCAAGCGGGAGTGGTAATGAGCAGTTCTTC.

This clone was counted once. The chain has TRBV4-2 and TRBJ1-2; D perhaps matches TRBD1 (5 bases). The CDR3 sequence is 15 residues long. Germline CDR1 is LGHNA and CDR2 is YNFKEQ. V lost 0 bases and J lost 5, with 13 bases in between. The CDR3 DNA sequence: TGTGCCAGCAGCCAAGATCTGCAGGGAGGGTATGGCTACACCTTC. Translating gives CASSQDLQGGYGYTF.

V is TRBV27 and J is TRBJ1-4; possible D gene TRBD1, 5 bases. The V and J ends lost 8 bases and 8 bases respectively, with 12 bases between them. The germline V gene has CDR1 MNHEY and CDR2 SMNVEV (reference sequence). The CDR3 covers 12 residues. The CDR3 DNA follows: TGTGCCAGCTCTCAGGGTTACGAAAAACTGTTTTTT. Amino acids: CASSQGYEKLFF.

The rearrangement uses TRBV10-3 and TRBJ1-2; 10 bases are a match to TRBD1. CDR3 length equals 16 residues. V lost 10 bases and J lost 5; bases outside the gene matches: 16. CDR1 is ENHRY and CDR2 is SYGVKD in the germline V gene. CDR3 coding DNA: TGTGCCAGCAGCCCCGTTACCGGGACAGGGGTTTATGGCTACACCTTC. It is translated as CASSPVTGTGVYGYTF.

The chain employs TRBV5-1 and TRBJ1-1, with 7 bases identical to TRBD1. The V and J ends lost 4 bases and 1 base, in that order; junction bases with no gene match: 10. The CDR3 is made up of 16 amino acids. CDR1 is SGHRS and CDR2 is YFSETQ in the germline V gene. CDR3 in DNA: TGCGCCAGCAGCCCCAACCCGGACAGGAAGAACACTGAAGCTTTCTTT. This codes for CASSPNPDRKNTEAFF.

The chain joins TRBV4-1 to TRBJ1-6; D uncertain. This CDR3 has 17 residues. The V end was cut by 2 bases, the J end by 6 bases, with 17 bases between. Germline-derived CDR1 and CDR2 are MGHRA and YSYEKL. This CDR3 is CASSQPLWADLNSPLHF. The CDR3 region has the DNA TGCGCCAGCAGCCAACCTCTTTGGGCAGACCTTAATTCACCCCTCCACTTT.

The chain employs TRBV2 and TRBJ1-2, with D maybe TRBD1 (6 bases). Germline values: CDR1 SNHLY, CDR2 FYNNEI. The germline V and J ends were trimmed by 4 bases and 4 bases, with 16 bases remaining between them. The CDR3 has 15 residues. CDR3 bases: TGTGCCAGCAGTGGGGACACGAGCATTGGCTATGGCTACACCTTC. Translated, it gives CASSGDTSIGYGYTF.

V gene TRBV28 combines with J gene TRBJ2-7; tentative D call: TRBD1 (5 bases). CDR1 MDHEN and CDR2 SYDVKM come from the germline V gene. Trimming took off 7 bases at V and 6 bases at J, with 16 bases between the two ends. This CDR3 is built from 13 residues. DNA for the CDR3: TGTGCCAGCACGTATCAGGGAACGCGCGAGCAGTACTTC. It encodes CASTYQGTREQYF.

The genes are TRBV7-2 and TRBJ1-2; 7 bases match TRBD1. The J segment lost 7 bases and the V segment lost 6 bases, leaving 8 bases of the junction unmatched. Germline V CDR1 and CDR2: SGHTA, FQGNSA. There are 13 residues in the CDR3. The CDR3 region is CASSYRGELGYTF. The CDR3 DNA reads as TGTGCCAGCAGTTACAGGGGTGAGCTTGGCTACACCTTC. The whole variable domain, remainder taken from reference TRBV7-2 and TRBJ1-2, is GAGVSQSPSNKVTEKGKDVELRCDPISGHTALYWYRQSLGQGLEFLIYFQGNSAPDKSGLPSDRFSAERTGGSVSTLTIQRTQQEDSAVYLCASSYRGELGYTFGSGTRLTVV.

Details on this clone: Because the CDR3's place on the DNA is in doubt, the DNA is left out and the CDR3 is given as listed by TCRdb. The rearrangement links TRBV7-2 to TRBJ2-2; the table's D call TRBD2 went unverified against the DNA. Germline CDR1 is SGHTA and CDR2 is FQGNSA. The CDR3 is 16 residues long, ends included. CDR3 region: CASSFWPRRDAGELFF.

The chain carries TRBV5-6 and TRBJ2-2; no clear D gene. CDR1 SGHDT and CDR2 YYEEEE come from the germline V gene. Trimming removed 2 bases at V and 9 bases at J, with 8 bases between. The CDR3 consists of 12 residues. CDR3 loop: CASSFYARELFF. Written as DNA, the CDR3 is TGTGCCAGCAGCTTCTATGCGCGGGAGCTGTTTTTT.

This CDR3 is CASSLRSSSSSYNEQFF. The CDR3 DNA sequence: TGTGCCAGCAGCTTGCGTTCTTCGTCGAGCTCCTACAATGAGCAGTTCTTC. V is TRBV7-8 and J is TRBJ2-1; no firm D call. CDR1 is SGHVS and CDR2 is FQNEAQ in the germline V gene. Trimming took 3 bases from V and 0 from J, leaving 15 bases between them. The CDR3 sequence is 17 residues long.

This clone was detected only a few times. The chain uses TRBV5-1 and TRBJ2-7; D not resolved. Germline V gene data show CDR1 as SGHRS and CDR2 as YFSETQ. This CDR3 spans 13 amino acids. V was pared by 4 bases and J by 3 bases, with 11 bases between. The CDR3 sequence: CASSLQALYEQYF. CDR3 DNA: TGCGCCAGCAGCCTGCAGGCGCTCTACGAGCAGTACTTC.

The CDR3 is CASSDGTGRMQFF. Here the CDR3 DNA reads TGTGCCAGCAGCGACGGGACAGGACGGATGCAGTTCTTC. The V call is TRBV11-1, the J call TRBJ2-1, with TRBD1 matching over 8 bases. V lost 5 bases, J lost 12 bases, and 9 bases stayed unmatched. The CDR3 is 13 amino acids. Germline-derived CDR1 and CDR2 are SGHAT and FQDESV (reference sequence).

The genes are TRBV4-1 and TRBJ1-1; a weak D match, TRBD1 (6 bases). There are 13 residues in the CDR3. The V gene lost 1 base and the J gene lost 11 bases, with 14 bases spanning the gap. The germline gives CDR1 MGHRA, CDR2 YSYEKL. Written as DNA, the CDR3 is TGCGCCAGCAGCCAAGGCGAACAGGGACACGCTTTCTTT. It specifies CASSQGEQGHAFF.

The chain employs TRBV28 and TRBJ1-4; weak D call: TRBD1 (5 bases). V was clipped by 6 bases and J by 3 bases, with 14 bases between them. The CDR3 sequence is 15 residues long. Germline V gene lookup returns CDR1 MDHEN and CDR2 SYDVKM. CDR3 sequence (DNA): TGTGCCAGCAGCAGCACCGGGACTTCTAATGAAAAACTGTTTTTT. Protein sequence: CASSSTGTSNEKLFF.

The gene calls are TRBV7-6 and TRBJ2-3; maybe TRBD1 (6 bases). Germline CDR1 and CDR2: SGHVS and FNYEAQ. CDR3 length: 14 amino acids. Trimming removed 5 bases from V and 4 bases from J, with 13 bases in between. The CDR3 bases are TGTGCCAGCAGCACAGCCCCAGGGGCAGATACGCAGTATTTT. Its protein is CASSTAPGADTQYF.

This clone was seen a handful of times. In nucleotides, the CDR3 is TGTGCCAGCAGCCAGATAAATAGCGGGAGGACCGGGGAGCTGTTTTTT. Its translation: CASSQINSGRTGELFF. The chain employs TRBV13 and TRBJ2-2; 10 bases align to TRBD2. This CDR3 is 16 amino acids long. Germline V CDR1 and CDR2: PRHDT, FYEKMQ (reference sequence). The J segment lost 5 bases and the V segment lost 5 bases, leaving 8 bases of the junction unmatched.

This clone was seen just once. This rearrangement joins TRBV6-6 to TRBJ2-7; 7 nucleotides agree with TRBD1. J lost 5 bases, V lost 0 bases, and 4 bases had no gene match. Germline values: CDR1 MNHNY, CDR2 SVGAGI (reference sequence). The CDR3 has 14 residues. Written as DNA, the CDR3 is TGTGCCAGCAGTTACTCGACAGGGTGGGACGAGCAGTACTTC. Residues: CASSYSTGWDEQYF.

This clone has just one count. This chain links TRBV10-3 with TRBJ1-3, with TRBD1 matching over 7 bases. V shed 6 bases and J 4 bases; nucleotides not matched to a gene: 3. The V gene's germline CDR1 is ENHRY and CDR2 SYGVKD. The CDR3 is 13 residues long. The CDR3 nucleotides are TGTGCCATCAGGGAGGGGGCAGGAAACACCATATATTTT. Amino acids: CAIREGAGNTIYF.

V gene TRBV2 combines with J gene TRBJ2-1, with 9 bases matching TRBD1. The CDR3 spans 15 residues. The ends lost 2 bases at V and 7 bases at J; junction bases unmatched: 6. In germline, CDR1 is SNHLY, CDR2 FYNNEI. The CDR3 spells CASSEIGQGRNEQFF. In DNA form, the CDR3 reads TGTGCCAGCAGTGAAATCGGACAGGGGAGGAATGAGCAGTTCTTC.

The rearrangement joins TRBV28 to TRBJ2-1; 10 positions agree with TRBD2. Trimming took 5 bases from V and 8 from J; bases not matched to a gene: 9. Germline CDR1 MDHEN, CDR2 SYDVKM. The CDR3 totals 15 residues. CDR3 region: CASSKISGGLDEQFF. The CDR3 DNA is TGTGCCAGCAGTAAGATTAGCGGGGGGTTAGATGAGCAGTTCTTC.

The gene calls are TRBV7-9 and TRBJ2-5; no clear D gene. Trimming cost V 1 base and J 6 bases, with 12 bases left between them. Germline-derived CDR1 and CDR2 are SEHNR and FQNEAQ (reference sequence). The CDR3 runs to 14 residues. The CDR3 sequence is CASSLDQQPKTQYF. The CDR3 DNA reads TGTGCCAGCAGCTTAGATCAACAGCCAAAGACCCAGTACTTC.

This sequence joins TRBV28 and TRBJ1-2; D unclear. The germline V gene has CDR1 MDHEN and CDR2 SYDVKM. V lost 6 bases to trimming and J lost 8 bases, with 10 bases between them. The CDR3 covers 11 residues. The CDR3: CASRTTRGYTF. The CDR3 DNA reads as TGTGCCAGCAGGACAACAAGGGGCTACACCTTC.

This clone has only a few counts. The chain combines TRBV14 with TRBJ2-6; D gene ambiguous. The germline V gene has CDR1 SGHDN and CDR2 FVKESK. The CDR3 is made up of 19 amino acids. V gave up 1 base and J gave up 1 base, with 17 bases separating them. This chain's CDR3 is CASSQVPKTLKSGANVLTF. The CDR3 DNA reads TGTGCCAGCAGCCAAGTTCCCAAAACCCTAAAATCTGGGGCCAACGTCCTGACTTTC.

A few counts support this clone. The CDR3 loop reads CASSPRTGETNYGYTF. In DNA, the CDR3 is TGTGCCAGCTCACCGCGTACAGGGGAAACTAACTATGGCTACACCTTC. This chain connects TRBV18 to TRBJ1-2; 7 nucleotides align to TRBD1. This CDR3 comprises 16 residues. V shed 3 bases and J 0 bases; nucleotides not matched to a gene: 7. CDR1 and CDR2 (germline): KGHSH, LQKENI.

The V call is TRBV13, the J call TRBJ2-7; TRBD2 matches at 7 bases. V gave up 4 bases and J gave up 7 bases; unmatched junction bases: 19. Germline V gene lookup returns CDR1 PRHDT and CDR2 FYEKMQ (reference sequence). This CDR3 has 17 amino acids. The CDR3: CASSSTVTSTRRDEQYF. The DNA of the CDR3 is TGTGCCAGCAGCTCCACCGTGACTAGCACTAGGCGGGATGAGCAGTACTTC.

The chain links TRBV2 to TRBJ1-3; D remains unclear. From germline, CDR1 is SNHLY and CDR2 FYNNEI. The CDR3 totals 16 residues. V gave up 8 bases and J gave up 2 bases, with 19 bases separating them. CDR3 coding DNA: TGTGCCAGCGGAGGTAGCCGGGTAGCTCCTGGAAACACCATATATTTT. This encodes CASGGSRVAPGNTIYF.

The chain recombines TRBV19 with TRBJ1-3; the D is unclear. Germline V CDR1 and CDR2: LNHDA, SQIVND (reference sequence). V lost 6 bases, J lost 0 bases, and 9 bases lay in between. CDR3 size: 14 residues. CDR3 in DNA: TGTGCCAGTAGCCCCGGTAGCTCTGGAAACACCATATATTTT. This codes for CASSPGSSGNTIYF.